These T cell receptor beta chains were read from a single sample in a study of blood T cells in healthy people across ages. Via MiXCR, TCRdb re-called the 5' RACE reads, giving one row per CDR3 protein. The sample has roughly 680,000 distinct CDR3 sequences, 20% to 25% seen once; the top ten hold roughly 3.7%. Sample: blood. The receptors were sampled from a man aged 70-80 years in good health. Each CDR3 is given with its conserved first and last residue. A D gene is named only where the DNA matches it firmly. Size values are once, few and many counts, or a class for expanded clones, and some rows have none.

d_call,v_call,j_call,clone_size,cdr3_aa,cdr3_nt
TRBD2,TRBV20-1,TRBJ2-7,NA,CSANCGGSYEQYF,TGCAGTGCTAATTGCGGGGGCTCCTACGAGCAGTACTTC
NA,TRBV7-9,TRBJ2-7,NA,CASSLFSNRDMNYEQYF,TGTGCCAGCAGCTTGTTTTCAAATCGGGATATGAACTACGAGCAGTACTTC
NA,TRBV29-1,TRBJ2-3,few,CSVEFLTSRGEGTDTQYF,TGCAGCGTTGAATTTTTAACCTCACGGGGAGAAGGCACAGATACGCAGTATTTT
TRBD2,TRBV3-1,TRBJ2-1,few,CASSQGYASGRRNEQFF,TGTGCCAGCAGCCAAGGGTACGCTAGCGGGAGGAGAAATGAGCAGTTCTTC
NA,TRBV5-1,TRBJ1-2,NA,CASSLQDPNYGYTF,TGCGCCAGCAGCTTACAGGATCCGAACTATGGCTACACCTTC
NA,TRBV2,TRBJ2-1,few,CASGDISSYNEQFF,TGTGCCAGCGGGGACATTAGCTCCTACAATGAGCAGTTCTTC
NA,TRBV28,TRBJ2-7,few,CASSLLGFLYEQYF,TGTGCCAGCAGTTTATTGGGGTTCCTCTACGAGCAGTACTTC
NA,TRBV14,TRBJ2-7,NA,CASSQDIGDSYEQYF,TGTGCCAGCAGCCAAGACATCGGGGATTCCTACGAGCAGTACTTC
NA,TRBV27,TRBJ2-7,NA,CASSRTGSSSEQYF,TGTGCCAGCAGTCGAACAGGGAGTTCGTCCGAGCAGTACTTC
TRBD2,TRBV5-1,TRBJ2-1,few,CASSLALAGSDEQFF,TGCGCCAGCAGCTTGGCACTAGCGGGAAGCGATGAGCAGTTCTTC